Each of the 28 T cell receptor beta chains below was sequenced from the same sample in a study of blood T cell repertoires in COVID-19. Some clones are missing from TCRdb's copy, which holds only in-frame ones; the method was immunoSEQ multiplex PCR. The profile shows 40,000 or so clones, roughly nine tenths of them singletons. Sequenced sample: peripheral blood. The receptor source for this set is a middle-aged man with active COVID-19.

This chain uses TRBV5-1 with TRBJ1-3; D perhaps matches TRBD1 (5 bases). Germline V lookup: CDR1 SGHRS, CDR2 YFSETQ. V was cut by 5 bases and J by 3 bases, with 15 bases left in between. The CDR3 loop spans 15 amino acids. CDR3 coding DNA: TGCGCCAGCAGGAGAATAGGGGACTTTGGAAACACCATATATTTT. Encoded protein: CASRRIGDFGNTIYF. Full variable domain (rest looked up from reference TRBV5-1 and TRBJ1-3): KAGVTQTPRYLIKTRGQQVTLSCSPISGHRSVSWYQQTPGQGLQFLFEYFSETQRNKGNFPGRFSGRQFSNSRSEMNVSTLELGDSALYLCASRRIGDFGNTIYFGEGSWLTVV.

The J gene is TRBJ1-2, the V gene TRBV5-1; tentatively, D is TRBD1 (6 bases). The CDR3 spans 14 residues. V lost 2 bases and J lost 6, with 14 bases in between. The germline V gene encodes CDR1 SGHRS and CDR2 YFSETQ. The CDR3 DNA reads TGCGCCAGCAGCTTCATCGGGACACCTGATGGCTACACCTTC. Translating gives CASSFIGTPDGYTF. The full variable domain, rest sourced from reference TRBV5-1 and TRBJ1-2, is KAGVTQTPRYLIKTRGQQVTLSCSPISGHRSVSWYQQTPGQGLQFLFEYFSETQRNKGNFPGRFSGRQFSNSRSEMNVSTLELGDSALYLCASSFIGTPDGYTFGSGTRLTVV.

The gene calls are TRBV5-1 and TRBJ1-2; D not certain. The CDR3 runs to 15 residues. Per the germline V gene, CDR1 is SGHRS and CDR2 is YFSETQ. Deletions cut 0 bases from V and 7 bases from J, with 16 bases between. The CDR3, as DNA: TGCGCCAGCAGCTTGGCCGAGGGAGGAAGTCGTGGCTACACCTTC. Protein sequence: CASSLAEGGSRGYTF.

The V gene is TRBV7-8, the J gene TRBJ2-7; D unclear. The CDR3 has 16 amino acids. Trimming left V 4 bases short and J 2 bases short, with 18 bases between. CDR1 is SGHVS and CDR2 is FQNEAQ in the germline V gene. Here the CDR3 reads CASSSPFRLQPYEQYF. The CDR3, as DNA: TGTGCCAGCAGCTCCCCATTCCGACTTCAGCCCTACGAGCAGTACTTC.

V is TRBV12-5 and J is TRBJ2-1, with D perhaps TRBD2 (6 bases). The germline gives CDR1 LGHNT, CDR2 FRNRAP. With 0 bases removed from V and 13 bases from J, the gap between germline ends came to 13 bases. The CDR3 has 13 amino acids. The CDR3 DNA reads TGTGCTAGTGGTTTGGTCTCCGGGACTCCCCAGTTCTTC. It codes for CASGLVSGTPQFF.

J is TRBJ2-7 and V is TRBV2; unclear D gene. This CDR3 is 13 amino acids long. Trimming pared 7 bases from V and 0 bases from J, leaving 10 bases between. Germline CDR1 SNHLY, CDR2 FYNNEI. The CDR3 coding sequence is TGTGCCAGCAATTTCCAGTCCTCCTACGAGCAGTACTTC. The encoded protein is CASNFQSSYEQYF.

The DNA for the CDR3 is TGTGCCAGTATTAGGCAGGGAGGTACTGAAGCTTTCTTT. Amino acid sequence: CASIRQGGTEAFF. The chain uses TRBV19 and TRBJ1-1; TRBD1 is a possible D gene (5 bases). V lost 7 bases to trimming and J lost 5 bases, with 14 bases between them. Looked up from germline, CDR1 is LNHDA and CDR2 is SQIVND (reference sequence). This CDR3 has 13 residues.

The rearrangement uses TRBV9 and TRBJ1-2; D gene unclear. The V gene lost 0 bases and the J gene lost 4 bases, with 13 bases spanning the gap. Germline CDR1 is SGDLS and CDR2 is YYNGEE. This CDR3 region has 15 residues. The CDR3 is CASSVGVEGIYGYTF. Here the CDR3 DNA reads TGTGCCAGCAGCGTAGGGGTCGAGGGAATCTATGGCTACACCTTC.

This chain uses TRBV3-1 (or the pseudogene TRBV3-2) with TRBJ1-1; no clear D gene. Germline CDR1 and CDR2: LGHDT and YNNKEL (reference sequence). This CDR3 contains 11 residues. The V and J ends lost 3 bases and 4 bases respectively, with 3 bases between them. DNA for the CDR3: TGTGCCAGCAGCCACAGCACTGAAGCTTTCTTT. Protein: CASSHSTEAFF.

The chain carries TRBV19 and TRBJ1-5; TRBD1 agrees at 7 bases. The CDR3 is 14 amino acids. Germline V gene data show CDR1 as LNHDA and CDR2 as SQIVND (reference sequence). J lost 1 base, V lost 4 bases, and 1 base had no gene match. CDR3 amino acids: CASSTGQSNQPQHF. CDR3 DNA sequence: TGTGCCAGTAGTACGGGACAGAGCAATCAGCCCCAGCATTTT.

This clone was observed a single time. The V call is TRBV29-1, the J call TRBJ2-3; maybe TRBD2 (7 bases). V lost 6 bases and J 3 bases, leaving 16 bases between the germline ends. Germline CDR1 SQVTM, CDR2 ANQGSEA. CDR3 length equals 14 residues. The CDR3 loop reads CSVRWGGPTDTQYF. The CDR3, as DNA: TGCAGCGTGAGGTGGGGGGGCCCAACAGATACGCAGTATTTT.

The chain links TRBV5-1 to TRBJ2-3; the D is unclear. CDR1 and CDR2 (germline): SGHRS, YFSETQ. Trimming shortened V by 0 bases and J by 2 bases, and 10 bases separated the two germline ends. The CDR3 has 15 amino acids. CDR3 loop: CASSLAMSNTDTQYF. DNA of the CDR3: TGCGCCAGCAGCTTGGCTATGTCTAACACAGATACGCAGTATTTT.

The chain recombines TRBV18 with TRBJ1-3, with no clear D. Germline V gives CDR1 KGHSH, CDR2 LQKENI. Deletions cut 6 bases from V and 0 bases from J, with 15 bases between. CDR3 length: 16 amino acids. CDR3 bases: TGTGCCAGCTCCCCCCGGGAGGAATTCTCTGGAAACACCATATATTTT. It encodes CASSPREEFSGNTIYF.

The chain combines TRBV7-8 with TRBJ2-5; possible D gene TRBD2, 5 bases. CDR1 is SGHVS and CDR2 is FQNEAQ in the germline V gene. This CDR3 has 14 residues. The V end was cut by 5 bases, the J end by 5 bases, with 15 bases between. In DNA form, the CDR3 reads TGTGCCAGCAGCCAAGCGGAGTGGAGGGAGACCCAGTACTTC. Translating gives CASSQAEWRETQYF.

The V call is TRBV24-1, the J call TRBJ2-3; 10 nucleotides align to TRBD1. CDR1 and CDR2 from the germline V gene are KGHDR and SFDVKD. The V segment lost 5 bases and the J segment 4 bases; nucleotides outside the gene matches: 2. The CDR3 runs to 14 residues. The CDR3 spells CATSGTGGADTQYF. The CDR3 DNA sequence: TGTGCCACCAGTGGGACAGGGGGTGCAGATACGCAGTATTTT.

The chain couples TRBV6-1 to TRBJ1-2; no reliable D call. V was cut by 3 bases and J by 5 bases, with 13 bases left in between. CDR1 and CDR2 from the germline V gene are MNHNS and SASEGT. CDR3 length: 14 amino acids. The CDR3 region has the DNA TGTGCCAGCAGTGACATGAGCCACTCGTATGGCTACACCTTC. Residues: CASSDMSHSYGYTF.

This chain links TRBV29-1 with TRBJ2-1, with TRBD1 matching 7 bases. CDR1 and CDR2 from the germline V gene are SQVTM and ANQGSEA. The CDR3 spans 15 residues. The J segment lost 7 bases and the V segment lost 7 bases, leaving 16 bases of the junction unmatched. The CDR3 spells CSAGVAGGTPNEQFF. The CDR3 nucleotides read TGCAGCGCCGGGGTAGCAGGGGGAACTCCTAATGAGCAGTTCTTC.

The CDR3 loop is CASRGDSTYNEQFF. In nucleotides, the CDR3 is TGTGCCAGCAGAGGGGACTCCACTTACAATGAGCAGTTCTTC. The V gene is TRBV2, the J gene TRBJ2-1; maybe TRBD2 (6 bases). CDR3 length: 14 residues. CDR1 is SNHLY, CDR2 FYNNEI, per germline. The germline V and J ends were trimmed by 6 bases and 4 bases, with 13 bases remaining between them. Full variable domain (remainder filled in from reference TRBV2 and TRBJ2-1): EPEVTQTPSHQVTQMGQEVILRCVPISNHLYFYWYRQILGQKVEFLVSFYNNEISEKSEIFDDQFSVERPDGSNFTLKIRSTKLEDSAMYFCASRGDSTYNEQFFGPGTRLTVL.

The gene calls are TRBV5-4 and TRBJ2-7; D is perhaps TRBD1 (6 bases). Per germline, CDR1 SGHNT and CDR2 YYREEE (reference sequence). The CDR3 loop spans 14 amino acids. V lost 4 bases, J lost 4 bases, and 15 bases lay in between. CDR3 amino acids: CASSLARGGYEQYF. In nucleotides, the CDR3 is TGTGCCAGCAGCCTGGCAAGAGGGGGATACGAGCAGTACTTC.

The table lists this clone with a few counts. The CDR3 loop is CSVHRETQHF. DNA for the CDR3: TGCAGTGTTCATCGGGAGACCCAGCATTTT. The gene calls are TRBV20-1 and TRBJ1-5; D remains ambiguous. The CDR3 covers 10 residues. Germline values: CDR1 DFQATT, CDR2 SNEGSKA (reference sequence). The germline V and J ends were trimmed by 7 bases and 11 bases, with 12 bases remaining between them.

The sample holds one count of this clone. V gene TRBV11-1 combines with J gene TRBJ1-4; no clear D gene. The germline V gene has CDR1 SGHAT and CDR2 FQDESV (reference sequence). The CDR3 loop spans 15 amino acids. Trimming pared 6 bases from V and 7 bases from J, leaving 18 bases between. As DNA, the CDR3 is TGTGCCAGCAGTCCTACGGGAGACGCGACTGAAAAACTGTTTTTT. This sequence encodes CASSPTGDATEKLFF.

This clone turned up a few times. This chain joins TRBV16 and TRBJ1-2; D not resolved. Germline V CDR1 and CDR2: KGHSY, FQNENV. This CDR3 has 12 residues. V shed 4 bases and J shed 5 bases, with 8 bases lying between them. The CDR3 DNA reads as TGTGCCAGCAGCCCCCAACTATATGGCTACACCTTC. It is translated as CASSPQLYGYTF. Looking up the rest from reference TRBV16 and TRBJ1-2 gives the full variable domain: GEEVAQTPKHLVRGEGQKAKLYCAPIKGHSYVFWYQQVLKNEFKFLISFQNENVFDETGMPKERFSAKCLPNSPCSLEIQATKLEDSAVYFCASSPQLYGYTFGSGTRLTVV.

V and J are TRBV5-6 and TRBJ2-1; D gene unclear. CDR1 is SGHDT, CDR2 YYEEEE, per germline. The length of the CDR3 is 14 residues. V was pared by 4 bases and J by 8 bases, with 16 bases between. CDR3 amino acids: CASSTRLAHHEQFF. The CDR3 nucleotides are TGTGCCAGCAGCACGCGACTTGCCCATCATGAGCAGTTCTTC.

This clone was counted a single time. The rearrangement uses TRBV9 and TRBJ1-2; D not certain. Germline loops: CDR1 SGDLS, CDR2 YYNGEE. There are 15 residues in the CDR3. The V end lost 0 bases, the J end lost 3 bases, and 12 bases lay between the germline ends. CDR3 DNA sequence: TGTGCCAGCAGCGTAGGTCTAGCGTCGGACTATGGCTACACCTTC. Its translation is CASSVGLASDYGYTF.

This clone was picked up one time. CDR3 sequence (DNA): TGTGCCAGCAGTCGTCGGGGAGATCAGCCCCAGCATTTT. Its translation is CASSRRGDQPQHF. The rearrangement links TRBV12-3 or TRBV12-4 to TRBJ1-5; D unclear. The CDR3 runs 13 residues. The V gene lost 5 bases and the J gene lost 5 bases, with 10 bases spanning the gap.

CDR3 sequence (DNA): TGTGCCTGGAGTTCGACCGGGACAGGGGGCTACGAGCAGTACTTC. It translates to CAWSSTGTGGYEQYF. The chain employs TRBV30 and TRBJ2-7; 11 nucleotides line up with TRBD1. V was clipped by 2 bases and J by 3 bases; unmatched bases: 6. Germline V gives CDR1 GTSNPN, CDR2 SVGIG (reference sequence). The CDR3 contains 15 residues. The full variable domain, its missing parts supplied by reference TRBV30 and TRBJ2-7, is SQTIHQWPATLVQPVGSPLSLECTVEGTSNPNLYWYRQAAGRGLQLLFYSVGIGQISSEVPQNLSASRPQDRQFILSSKKLLLSDSGFYLCAWSSTGTGGYEQYFGPGTRLTVT.

This CDR3 reads CASRIGGGAYNEQFF. Written as DNA, the CDR3 is TGTGCCAGCAGGATCGGCGGGGGAGCCTACAATGAGCAGTTCTTC. The chain carries TRBV6-5 and TRBJ2-1; 7 bases fit TRBD2. The V gene end was trimmed by 6 bases and the J gene end by 2 bases; junction bases not matched to a gene: 7. Per germline, CDR1 MNHEY and CDR2 SVGAGI. CDR3 size: 15 residues.

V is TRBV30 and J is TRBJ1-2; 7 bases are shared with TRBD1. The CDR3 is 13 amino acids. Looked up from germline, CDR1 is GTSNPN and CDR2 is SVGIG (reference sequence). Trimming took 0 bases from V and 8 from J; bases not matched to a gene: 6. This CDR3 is CAWSVLAGGGYTF. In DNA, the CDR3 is TGTGCCTGGAGTGTACTGGCAGGGGGAGGCTACACCTTC.